Reported below is one T cell receptor (beta chain). What it binds is not known. The table came from immunoSEQ multiplex PCR; TCRdb's copy has only in-frame clones and leaves some out. This sample has 95,000 to 100,000 clones, with 87% found just once. The CDR3 has 15 amino acids. V shed 3 bases, J shed 9 bases, and the junction held 10 bases outside the gene matches. Germline V CDR1 and CDR2: MNHEY, SMNVEV (reference sequence). This entry belongs to a study of identifying expanded T cells in peripheral blood. The study, taken as a whole, reports: About 1.2 clones differed between technical replicates, versus around 16 and 19 over time.

The sequenced sample was blood. This TCR derives from a person aged 18 to 70 in good health. This chain uses TRBV27 with TRBJ1-1, with 10 bases identical to TRBD1. As DNA, the CDR3 is TGTGCCAGCAGTTTGGGGACCGCGGGACAGGGGCAAGCTTTCTTT. Translated: CASSLGTAGQGQAFF.